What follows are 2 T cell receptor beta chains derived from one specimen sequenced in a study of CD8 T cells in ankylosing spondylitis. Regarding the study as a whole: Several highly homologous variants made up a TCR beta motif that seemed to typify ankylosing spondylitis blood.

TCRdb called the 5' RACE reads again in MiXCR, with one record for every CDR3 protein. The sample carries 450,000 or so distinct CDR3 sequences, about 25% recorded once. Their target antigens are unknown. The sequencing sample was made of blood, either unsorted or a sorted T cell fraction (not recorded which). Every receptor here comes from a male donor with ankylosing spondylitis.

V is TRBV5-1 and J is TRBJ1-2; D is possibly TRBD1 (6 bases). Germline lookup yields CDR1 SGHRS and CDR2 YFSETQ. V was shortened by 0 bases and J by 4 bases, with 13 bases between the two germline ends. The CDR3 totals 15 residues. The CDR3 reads CASSLEGGRTYGYTF. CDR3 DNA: TGCGCCAGCAGCTTGGAGGGGGGGCGCACCTATGGCTACACCTTC.

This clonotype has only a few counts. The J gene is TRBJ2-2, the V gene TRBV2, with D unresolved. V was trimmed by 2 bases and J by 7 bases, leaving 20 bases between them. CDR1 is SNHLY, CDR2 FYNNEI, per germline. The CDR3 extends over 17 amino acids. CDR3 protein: CASSEPPRSTDHGELFF. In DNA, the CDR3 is TGTGCCAGCAGTGAACCCCCGAGATCCACAGACCACGGGGAGCTGTTTTTT.